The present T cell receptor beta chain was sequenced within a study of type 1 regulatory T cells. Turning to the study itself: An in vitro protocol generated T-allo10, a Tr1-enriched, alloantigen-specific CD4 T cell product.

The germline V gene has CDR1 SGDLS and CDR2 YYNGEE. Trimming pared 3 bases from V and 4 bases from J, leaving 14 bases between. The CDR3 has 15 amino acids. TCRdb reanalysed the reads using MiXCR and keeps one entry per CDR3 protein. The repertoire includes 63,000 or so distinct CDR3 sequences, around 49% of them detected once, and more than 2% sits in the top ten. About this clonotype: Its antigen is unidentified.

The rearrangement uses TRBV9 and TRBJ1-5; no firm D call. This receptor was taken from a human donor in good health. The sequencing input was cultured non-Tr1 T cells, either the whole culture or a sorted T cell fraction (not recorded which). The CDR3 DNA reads TGTGCCAGCAGCGACGGGAGGTCTGGAAATCAGCCCCAGCATTTT. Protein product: CASSDGRSGNQPQHF.